This T cell receptor (beta chain) was captured by sequencing in a study of T cell repertoires in cytomegalovirus infection. TCRdb independently ran MiXCR on the reads; one entry per CDR3 protein. Of around 530,000 distinct CDR3 sequences in the sample, about 30% are singletons; the top ten hold over 10%. The receptor comes from a human donor in good health (CMV status not recorded). Some clones in this sample may be carry-over from other donors' samples. Sequenced input: PBMCs.

This CDR3 is CASSLQGELFF. CDR3 nucleotides: TGCGCCAGCAGCTTGCAAGGGGAGCTGTTTTTT. The chain joins TRBV5-1 to TRBJ2-2; D gene ambiguous. This CDR3 comprises 11 residues. CDR1 and CDR2 (germline): SGHRS, YFSETQ. V lost 1 base and J 8 bases, leaving 3 bases between the germline ends.